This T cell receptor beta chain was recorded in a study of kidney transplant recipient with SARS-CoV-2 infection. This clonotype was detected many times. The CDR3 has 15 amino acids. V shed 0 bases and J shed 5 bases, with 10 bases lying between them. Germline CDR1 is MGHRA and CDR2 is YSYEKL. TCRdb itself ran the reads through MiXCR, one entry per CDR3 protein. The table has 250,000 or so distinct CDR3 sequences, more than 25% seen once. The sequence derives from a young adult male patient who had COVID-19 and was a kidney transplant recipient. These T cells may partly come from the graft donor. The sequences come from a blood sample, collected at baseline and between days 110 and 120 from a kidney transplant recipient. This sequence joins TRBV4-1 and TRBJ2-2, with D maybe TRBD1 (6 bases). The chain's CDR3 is CASSQDQGSTGELFF. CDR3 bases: TGCGCCAGCAGCCAAGATCAGGGGAGTACCGGGGAGCTGTTTTTT.